These T cell receptor beta chains were read from a single sample in a study of blood T cell repertoires in COVID-19. Here immunoSEQ multiplex PCR was the method, and the copy in TCRdb shows in-frame clones only, minus some. This sample has 310,000 or so clones, with 89% found just once. Material: peripheral blood. Source of these receptors: a man between 18 and 35 years old who had recovered from COVID-19. CDR3s include the opening cysteine and the closing phenylalanine or tryptophan. D genes are given only for firm matches. Size values are once, few and many counts, or a class for expanded clones, and some rows have none.

CDR3nt: TGCAGTGCTAGTGGGGTAGCGGGGTACCAAGAGACCCAGTACTTC
CDR3aa: CSASGVAGYQETQYF
v_gene: TRBV20-1
j_gene: TRBJ2-5
abundance: .
d_gene: TRBD2

CDR3nt: TGTGCCACCAGCAGAGATGGGCTGCCTGCTTTCTTT
CDR3aa: CATSRDGLPAFF
v_gene: TRBV15
j_gene: TRBJ1-1
abundance: .
d_gene: .

CDR3nt: TGTGCCAGCAGTCCGGGCTACGAGCAGTACTTC
CDR3aa: CASSPGYEQYF
v_gene: TRBV27
j_gene: TRBJ2-7
abundance: .
d_gene: .

CDR3nt: TGCGCCAGCAGCCAAGATCGGCGGGGGTTGGCAGATACGCAGTATTTT
CDR3aa: CASSQDRRGLADTQYF
v_gene: TRBV4-3
j_gene: TRBJ2-3
abundance: .
d_gene: TRBD2

CDR3nt: TGTGCCGGACGACGCCGGGACTACAATGAGCAGTTCTTC
CDR3aa: CAGRRRDYNEQFF
v_gene: TRBV30
j_gene: TRBJ2-1
abundance: .
d_gene: .

CDR3nt: TGTGCCAGCAGTGAACGCCCCGGACAGGGGGCCTCTAGGACTGAAGCTTTCTTT
CDR3aa: CASSERPGQGASRTEAFF
v_gene: TRBV2
j_gene: TRBJ1-1
abundance: .
d_gene: TRBD1

CDR3nt: TGTGCCAGCATGAACAGAGATGAAGCTTTCTTT
CDR3aa: CASMNRDEAFF
v_gene: TRBV6-5
j_gene: TRBJ1-1
abundance: once
d_gene: .

CDR3nt: TGTGCCAGCAGTTCCCGACAGGGCGGCAATCAGCCCCAGCATTTT
CDR3aa: CASSSRQGGNQPQHF
v_gene: TRBV27
j_gene: TRBJ1-5
abundance: .
d_gene: TRBD1

CDR3nt: TGCAGCGTTGAAGTTTTGAGGGACTTGCTACTGAATGAGCAGTTCTTC
CDR3aa: CSVEVLRDLLLNEQFF
v_gene: TRBV29-1
j_gene: TRBJ2-1
abundance: .
d_gene: .

CDR3nt: TGTGCCAGCAGCCCCCTCTATAATTCACCCCTCCACTTT
CDR3aa: CASSPLYNSPLHF
v_gene: TRBV12-3/TRBV12-4
j_gene: TRBJ1-6
abundance: .
d_gene: .

CDR3nt: TGCGCCAGCAGCCTCCAGTGGGCGGGGAGTCAGACCTACGAGCAGTACTTC
CDR3aa: CASSLQWAGSQTYEQYF
v_gene: TRBV4-1
j_gene: TRBJ2-7
abundance: .
d_gene: .

CDR3nt: TGTGCCAGTGCCAGTCAGGGGAACTATGGCTACACCTTC
CDR3aa: CASASQGNYGYTF
v_gene: TRBV19
j_gene: TRBJ1-2
abundance: once
d_gene: .

CDR3nt: TGTGCCATCAGTGAAGGGGGTAGGGAAAAACTGTTTTTT
CDR3aa: CAISEGGREKLFF
v_gene: TRBV10-3
j_gene: TRBJ1-4
abundance: .
d_gene: .

CDR3nt: TGTGCCAGCAGCCCTGGGGACAGGGCCTACAATGAGCAGTTCTTC
CDR3aa: CASSPGDRAYNEQFF
v_gene: TRBV9
j_gene: TRBJ2-1
abundance: few
d_gene: TRBD1

CDR3nt: TGCGCCAGCAGCCCAGCCAAGATCGTTAAGGGGACAGGGCATATCGGGGAGCTGTTTTTT
CDR3aa: CASSPAKIVKGTGHIGELFF
v_gene: TRBV4-3
j_gene: TRBJ2-2
abundance: few
d_gene: TRBD1

CDR3nt: TGTGCCAGCAGCTTACCGGTAAACATTCAGTACTTC
CDR3aa: CASSLPVNIQYF
v_gene: TRBV11-2
j_gene: TRBJ2-4
abundance: .
d_gene: .

CDR3nt: TGTGCCAGCAGCCCCGACACCGGGACTAGCGGGAATGAGCAGTTCTTC
CDR3aa: CASSPDTGTSGNEQFF
v_gene: TRBV13
j_gene: TRBJ2-1
abundance: .
d_gene: TRBD2

CDR3nt: TGTGCCAGCAGTTACTCGATTGCACAGGGTGGCTACGAGCAGTACTTC
CDR3aa: CASSYSIAQGGYEQYF
v_gene: TRBV6-5
j_gene: TRBJ2-7
abundance: .
d_gene: .

CDR3nt: TGTGCCAGCAGCTTGCTAGCGGGGACCTACGAGCAGTACTTC
CDR3aa: CASSLLAGTYEQYF
v_gene: TRBV5-4
j_gene: TRBJ2-7
abundance: .
d_gene: TRBD2

CDR3nt: TGCGCCAGCAGCCAAGATGGGACAGGGCCGAACAATGAGCAGTTCTTC
CDR3aa: CASSQDGTGPNNEQFF
v_gene: TRBV4-3
j_gene: TRBJ2-1
abundance: .
d_gene: TRBD1

CDR3nt: TGTGCCAGCAGTTACTTAGCGGGAGCTTCCCACAATGAGCAGTTCTTC
CDR3aa: CASSYLAGASHNEQFF
v_gene: TRBV6-5
j_gene: TRBJ2-1
abundance: .
d_gene: TRBD2

CDR3nt: TGTGCCTCTTCCCCACAGGGGGACTCAAAACGATTCACCGGGGAGCTGTTTTTT
CDR3aa: CASSPQGDSKRFTGELFF
v_gene: TRBV9
j_gene: TRBJ2-2
abundance: .
d_gene: TRBD1

CDR3nt: TGTGCCAGCAGCTTAGCGACGGGGGATCAGTTCTTC
CDR3aa: CASSLATGDQFF
v_gene: TRBV7-2
j_gene: TRBJ2-1
abundance: .
d_gene: .

CDR3nt: TGTGCCAGCAGTTACTCGCAGGGGGCCTGGTACACTGAAGCTTTCTTT
CDR3aa: CASSYSQGAWYTEAFF
v_gene: TRBV6-2/TRBV6-3
j_gene: TRBJ1-1
abundance: .
d_gene: TRBD1

CDR3nt: TGTGCCAGCAGTGAGTGGGGACAGGCTATGAGCTACACCTTC
CDR3aa: CASSEWGQAMSYTF
v_gene: TRBV2
j_gene: TRBJ1-2
abundance: .
d_gene: TRBD1

CDR3nt: TGTGCCAGCAGCTTGGGTGGTTGGGACAGGGGCTACAATGAGCAGTTCTTC
CDR3aa: CASSLGGWDRGYNEQFF
v_gene: TRBV5-5
j_gene: TRBJ2-1
abundance: .
d_gene: TRBD1

CDR3nt: TGTGCCAGCAGCCTGGGACAGGGAATCGACGAGCAGTACTTC
CDR3aa: CASSLGQGIDEQYF
v_gene: TRBV7-9
j_gene: TRBJ2-7
abundance: .
d_gene: TRBD1

CDR3nt: TGTGCCAGCAGCGTAGACAGGGACTCCTACAATGAGCAGTTCTTC
CDR3aa: CASSVDRDSYNEQFF
v_gene: TRBV7-3
j_gene: TRBJ2-1
abundance: once
d_gene: TRBD1

CDR3nt: TGTGCCTGGAGCTTGTGGGGGGTCGGAAACACCATATATTTT
CDR3aa: CAWSLWGVGNTIYF
v_gene: TRBV30
j_gene: TRBJ1-3
abundance: few
d_gene: .

CDR3nt: TGTGCCAGCAGTTACTCGAACGGGAAGAATCAGCCCCAGCATTTT
CDR3aa: CASSYSNGKNQPQHF
v_gene: TRBV6-5
j_gene: TRBJ1-5
abundance: .
d_gene: .

CDR3nt: TGTGCCAGCAGGGGCACTAGCAGATACAATGAGCAGTTCTTC
CDR3aa: CASRGTSRYNEQFF
v_gene: TRBV6-5
j_gene: TRBJ2-1
abundance: .
d_gene: .

CDR3nt: TGTGCCAGCACCCCCTCGGGGGGGAGCTTGAACACTGAAGCTTTCTTT
CDR3aa: CASTPSGGSLNTEAFF
v_gene: TRBV9
j_gene: TRBJ1-1
abundance: .
d_gene: .

CDR3nt: TGTGCCAGCAGCCTCCTAACGAGGGACTACACCCACGAGCAGTACTTC
CDR3aa: CASSLLTRDYTHEQYF
v_gene: TRBV4-2
j_gene: TRBJ2-7
abundance: .
d_gene: TRBD2

CDR3nt: TGTGCCAGCAGCCCGGGACAGGGGACTAATGAAAAACTGTTTTTT
CDR3aa: CASSPGQGTNEKLFF
v_gene: TRBV7-2
j_gene: TRBJ1-4
abundance: once
d_gene: TRBD1

CDR3nt: TGCAGCGTTACAGGGCTAATGAACACTGAAGCTTTCTTT
CDR3aa: CSVTGLMNTEAFF
v_gene: TRBV29-1
j_gene: TRBJ1-1
abundance: .
d_gene: .

CDR3nt: TGTGCCAGTAGTATCCTCAGACAACACAATCAGCCCCAGCATTTT
CDR3aa: CASSILRQHNQPQHF
v_gene: TRBV19
j_gene: TRBJ1-5
abundance: .
d_gene: .

CDR3nt: TGTGCCAGTAGTATAGGTTATAGCAATCAGCCCCAGCATTTT
CDR3aa: CASSIGYSNQPQHF
v_gene: TRBV19
j_gene: TRBJ1-5
abundance: once
d_gene: .

CDR3nt: TGTGCCAGCAGCCCTCCACAGGGGCACGAGATTGAAGCTTTCTTT
CDR3aa: CASSPPQGHEIEAFF
v_gene: TRBV9
j_gene: TRBJ1-1
abundance: .
d_gene: TRBD1

CDR3nt: TGTGCCAGCAACCCAGTAGGGACAGGGAGCACTGAAGCTTTCTTT
CDR3aa: CASNPVGTGSTEAFF
v_gene: TRBV7-2
j_gene: TRBJ1-1
abundance: .
d_gene: TRBD1

CDR3nt: TGTGCCAGCAGCGTAGGGGCGGGAGAAGAGGAGCAGTTCTTC
CDR3aa: CASSVGAGEEEQFF
v_gene: TRBV9
j_gene: TRBJ2-1
abundance: .
d_gene: TRBD2

CDR3nt: TGTGCCAGCAGTCCCCTTGGGGACATCAATCAGCCCCAGCATTTT
CDR3aa: CASSPLGDINQPQHF
v_gene: TRBV27
j_gene: TRBJ1-5
abundance: .
d_gene: .

CDR3nt: TGTGCCAGCAGCTTTACTAGCGTTCCTGAGCAGTTCTTC
CDR3aa: CASSFTSVPEQFF
v_gene: TRBV7-9
j_gene: TRBJ2-1
abundance: once
d_gene: TRBD2

CDR3nt: TGTGCCAGCAGCTCCAGGGGGCTGGCAGATACGCAGTATTTT
CDR3aa: CASSSRGLADTQYF
v_gene: TRBV7-2
j_gene: TRBJ2-3
abundance: once
d_gene: TRBD1

CDR3nt: TGTGCCAGCTCAAGGGGCAACTCGGACAATGAGCAGTTCTTC
CDR3aa: CASSRGNSDNEQFF
v_gene: TRBV18
j_gene: TRBJ2-1
abundance: .
d_gene: .

CDR3nt: TGTGCCAGCTCTTCTGGAAACACCATATATTTT
CDR3aa: CASSSGNTIYF
v_gene: TRBV2
j_gene: TRBJ1-3
abundance: .
d_gene: .